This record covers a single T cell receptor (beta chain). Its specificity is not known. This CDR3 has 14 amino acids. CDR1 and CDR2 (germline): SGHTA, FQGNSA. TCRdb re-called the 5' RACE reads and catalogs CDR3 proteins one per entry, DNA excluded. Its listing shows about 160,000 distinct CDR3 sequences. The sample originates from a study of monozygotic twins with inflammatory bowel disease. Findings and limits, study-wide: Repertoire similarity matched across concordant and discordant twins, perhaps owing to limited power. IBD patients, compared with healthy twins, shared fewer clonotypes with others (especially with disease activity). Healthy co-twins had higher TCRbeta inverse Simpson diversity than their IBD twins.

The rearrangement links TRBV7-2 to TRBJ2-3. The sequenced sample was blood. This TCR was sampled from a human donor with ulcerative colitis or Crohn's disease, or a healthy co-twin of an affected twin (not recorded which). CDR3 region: CASSLARRTDTQYF.